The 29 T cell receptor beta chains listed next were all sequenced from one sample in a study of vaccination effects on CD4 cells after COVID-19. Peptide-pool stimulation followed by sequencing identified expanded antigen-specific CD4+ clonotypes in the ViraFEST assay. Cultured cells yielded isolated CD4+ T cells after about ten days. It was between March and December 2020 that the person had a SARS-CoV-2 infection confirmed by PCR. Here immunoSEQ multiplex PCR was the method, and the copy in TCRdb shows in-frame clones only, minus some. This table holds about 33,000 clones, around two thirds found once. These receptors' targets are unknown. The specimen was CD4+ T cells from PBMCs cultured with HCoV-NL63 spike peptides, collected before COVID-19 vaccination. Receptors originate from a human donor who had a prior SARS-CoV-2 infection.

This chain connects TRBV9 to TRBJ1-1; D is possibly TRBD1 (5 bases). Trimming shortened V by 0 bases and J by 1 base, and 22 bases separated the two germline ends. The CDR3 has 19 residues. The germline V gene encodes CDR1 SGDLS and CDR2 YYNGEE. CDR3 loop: CASSVGPFIMGTENTEAFF. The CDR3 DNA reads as TGTGCCAGCAGCGTAGGTCCCTTTATAATGGGGACTGAGAACACTGAAGCTTTCTTT. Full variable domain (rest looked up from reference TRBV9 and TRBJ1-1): DSGVTQTPKHLITATGQRVTLRCSPRSGDLSVYWYQQSLDQGLQFLIQYYNGEERAKGNILERFSAQQFPDLHSELNLSSLELGDSALYFCASSVGPFIMGTENTEAFFGQGTRLTVV.

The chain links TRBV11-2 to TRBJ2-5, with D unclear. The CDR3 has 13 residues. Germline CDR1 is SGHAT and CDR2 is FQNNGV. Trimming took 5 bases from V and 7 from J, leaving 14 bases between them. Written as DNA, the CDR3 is TGTGCCAGCAGCGTCTTTCTGCTGGGGACCCAGTACTTC. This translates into CASSVFLLGTQYF.

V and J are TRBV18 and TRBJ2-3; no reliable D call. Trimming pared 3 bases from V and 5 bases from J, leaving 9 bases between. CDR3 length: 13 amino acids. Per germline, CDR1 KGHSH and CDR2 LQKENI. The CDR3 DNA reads TGTGCCAGCTCACCTATCCCCCTAGATACGCAGTATTTT. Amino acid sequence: CASSPIPLDTQYF.

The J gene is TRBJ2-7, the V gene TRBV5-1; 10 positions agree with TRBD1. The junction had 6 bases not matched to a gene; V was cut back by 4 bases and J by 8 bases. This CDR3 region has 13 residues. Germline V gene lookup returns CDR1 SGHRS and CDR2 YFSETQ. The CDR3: CASSTGTGEKQYF. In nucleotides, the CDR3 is TGCGCCAGCAGCACCGGGACAGGGGAGAAGCAGTACTTC.

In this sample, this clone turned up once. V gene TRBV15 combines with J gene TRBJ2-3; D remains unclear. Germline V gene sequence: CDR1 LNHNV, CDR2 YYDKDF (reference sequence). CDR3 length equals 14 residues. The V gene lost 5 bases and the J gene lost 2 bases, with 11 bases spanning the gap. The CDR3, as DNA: TGTGCCACCAGCGTCCGGGCCAACACAGATACGCAGTATTTT. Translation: CATSVRANTDTQYF.

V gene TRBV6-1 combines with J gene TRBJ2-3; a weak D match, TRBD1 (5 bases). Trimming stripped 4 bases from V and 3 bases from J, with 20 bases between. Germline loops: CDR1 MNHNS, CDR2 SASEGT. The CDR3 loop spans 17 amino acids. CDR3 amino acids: CASSGENPGFWTDTQYF. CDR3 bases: TGTGCCAGCAGTGGAGAAAACCCAGGGTTTTGGACAGATACGCAGTATTTT.

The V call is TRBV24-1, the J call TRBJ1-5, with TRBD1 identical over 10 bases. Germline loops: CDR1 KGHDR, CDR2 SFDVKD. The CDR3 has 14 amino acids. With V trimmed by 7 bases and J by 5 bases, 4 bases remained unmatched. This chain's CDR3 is CATRAGTGDQPQHF. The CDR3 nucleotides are TGTGCCACCAGGGCCGGGACAGGGGATCAGCCCCAGCATTTT.

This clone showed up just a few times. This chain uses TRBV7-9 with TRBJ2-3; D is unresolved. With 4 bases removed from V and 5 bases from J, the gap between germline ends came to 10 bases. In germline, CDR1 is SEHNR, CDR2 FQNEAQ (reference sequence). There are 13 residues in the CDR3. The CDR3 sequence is CASSYTRGDTQYF. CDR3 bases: TGTGCCAGCAGCTATACCCGAGGAGATACGCAGTATTTT. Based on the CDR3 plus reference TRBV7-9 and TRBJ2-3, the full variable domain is DTGVSQNPRHKITKRGQNVTFRCDPISEHNRLYWYRQTLGQGPEFLTYFQNEAQLEKSRLLSDRFSAERPKGSFSTLEIQRTEQGDSAMYLCASSYTRGDTQYFGPGTRLTVL.

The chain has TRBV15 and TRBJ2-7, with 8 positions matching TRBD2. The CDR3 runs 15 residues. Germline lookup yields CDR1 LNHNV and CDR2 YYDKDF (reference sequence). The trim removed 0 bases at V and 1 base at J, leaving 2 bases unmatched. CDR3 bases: TGTGCCACCAGCAGAGATCCGGGGGGGTCCTACGAGCAGTACTTC. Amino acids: CATSRDPGGSYEQYF.

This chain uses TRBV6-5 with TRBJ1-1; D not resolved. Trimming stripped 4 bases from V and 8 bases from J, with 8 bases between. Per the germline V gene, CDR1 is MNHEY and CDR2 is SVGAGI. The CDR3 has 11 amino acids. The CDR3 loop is CASSSSGEAFF. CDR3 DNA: TGTGCCAGCAGTTCGTCGGGCGAAGCTTTCTTT.

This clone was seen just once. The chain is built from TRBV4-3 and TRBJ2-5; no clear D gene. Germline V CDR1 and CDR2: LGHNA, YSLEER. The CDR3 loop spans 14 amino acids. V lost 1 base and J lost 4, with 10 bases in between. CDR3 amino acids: CASSQVRFSETQYF. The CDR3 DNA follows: TGCGCCAGCAGCCAAGTAAGGTTCTCAGAGACCCAGTACTTC.

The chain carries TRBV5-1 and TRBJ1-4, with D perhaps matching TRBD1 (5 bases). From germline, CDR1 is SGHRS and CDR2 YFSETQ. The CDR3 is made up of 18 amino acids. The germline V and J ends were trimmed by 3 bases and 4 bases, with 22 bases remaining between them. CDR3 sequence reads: CASSWAPRGRKNNEKLFF. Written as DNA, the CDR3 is TGCGCCAGCAGCTGGGCGCCCCGGGGCCGCAAAAATAATGAAAAACTGTTTTTT.

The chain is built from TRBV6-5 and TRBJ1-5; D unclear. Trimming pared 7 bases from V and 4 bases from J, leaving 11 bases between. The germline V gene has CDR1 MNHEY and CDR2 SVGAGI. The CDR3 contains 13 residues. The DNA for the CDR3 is TGTGCCAGCAATCTTGTGGTTAATCAGCCCCAGCATTTT. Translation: CASNLVVNQPQHF.

This CDR3 reads CASSLGQWGYNEQFF. The CDR3 DNA is TGCGCCAGCAGCTTGGGACAGTGGGGCTACAATGAGCAGTTCTTC. J is TRBJ2-1 and V is TRBV5-1; D might be TRBD1 (5 bases). The V and J ends lost 0 bases and 3 bases respectively, with 10 bases between them. CDR1 is SGHRS, CDR2 YFSETQ, per germline. The CDR3 totals 15 residues.

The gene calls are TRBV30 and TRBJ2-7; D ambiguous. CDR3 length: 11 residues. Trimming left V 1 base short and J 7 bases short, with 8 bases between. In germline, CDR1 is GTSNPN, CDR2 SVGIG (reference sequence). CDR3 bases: TGTGCCTGGAGTGCCCTGGGGGAGCAGTACTTC. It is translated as CAWSALGEQYF.

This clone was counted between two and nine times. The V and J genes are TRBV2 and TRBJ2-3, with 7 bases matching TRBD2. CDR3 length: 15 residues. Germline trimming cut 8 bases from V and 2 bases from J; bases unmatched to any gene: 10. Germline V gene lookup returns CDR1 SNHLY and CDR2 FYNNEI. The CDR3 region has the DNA TGTGCCAGCTTAAAACAGCTAGCGGACACAGATACGCAGTATTTT. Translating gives CASLKQLADTDTQYF.

The CDR3, as DNA: TGTGCCAGCAGTTACCCGGACAGTCGCACTAATGAAAAACTGTTTTTT. Its protein product is CASSYPDSRTNEKLFF. V is TRBV6-5 and J is TRBJ1-4, with D tentatively TRBD1 (6 bases). Germline V gives CDR1 MNHEY, CDR2 SVGAGI. The CDR3 loop spans 16 amino acids. Trimming took 2 bases from V and 2 from J, leaving 12 bases between them.

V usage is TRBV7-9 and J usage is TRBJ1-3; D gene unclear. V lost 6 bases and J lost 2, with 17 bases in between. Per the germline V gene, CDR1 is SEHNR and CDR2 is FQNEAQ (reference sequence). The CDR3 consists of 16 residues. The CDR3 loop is CASSLGSSPPGNTIYF. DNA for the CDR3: TGTGCCAGCAGTCTGGGGTCCTCACCCCCTGGAAACACCATATATTTT.

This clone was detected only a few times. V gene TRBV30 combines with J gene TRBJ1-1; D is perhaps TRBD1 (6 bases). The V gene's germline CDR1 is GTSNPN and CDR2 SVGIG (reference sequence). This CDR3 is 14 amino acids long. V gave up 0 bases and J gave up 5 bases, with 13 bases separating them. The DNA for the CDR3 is TGTGCCTGGAGTGTACATCAGGGGCGGACTGAAGCTTTCTTT. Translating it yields CAWSVHQGRTEAFF.

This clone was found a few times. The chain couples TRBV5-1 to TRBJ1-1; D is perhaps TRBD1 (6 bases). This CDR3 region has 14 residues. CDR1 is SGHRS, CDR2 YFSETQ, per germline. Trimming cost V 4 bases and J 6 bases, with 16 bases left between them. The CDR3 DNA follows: TGCGCCAGCAGCCCTACTCAGGGGTGGTCTGAAGCTTTCTTT. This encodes CASSPTQGWSEAFF.

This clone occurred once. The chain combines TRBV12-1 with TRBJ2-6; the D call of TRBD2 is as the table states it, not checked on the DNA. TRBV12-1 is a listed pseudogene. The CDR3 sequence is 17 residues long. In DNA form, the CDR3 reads TGTGCCAGCCCCTGGGCTAGCGGGGTCTCTGGGGCCAACGTCCTGACTTTC. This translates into CASPWASGVSGANVLTF.

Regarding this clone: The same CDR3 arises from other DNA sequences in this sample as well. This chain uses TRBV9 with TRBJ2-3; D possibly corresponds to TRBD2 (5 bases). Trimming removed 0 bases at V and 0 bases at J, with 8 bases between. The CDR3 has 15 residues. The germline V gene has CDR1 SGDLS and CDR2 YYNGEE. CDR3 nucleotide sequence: TGTGCCAGCAGCGTAGCAAGCGGTAGCACAGATACGCAGTATTTT. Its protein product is CASSVASGSTDTQYF.

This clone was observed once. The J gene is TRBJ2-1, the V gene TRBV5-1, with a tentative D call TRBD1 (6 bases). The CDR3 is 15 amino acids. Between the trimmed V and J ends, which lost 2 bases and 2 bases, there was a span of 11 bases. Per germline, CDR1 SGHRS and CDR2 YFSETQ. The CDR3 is CASSLSTGTYNEQFF. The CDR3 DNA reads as TGCGCCAGCAGCTTAAGCACAGGGACCTACAATGAGCAGTTCTTC.

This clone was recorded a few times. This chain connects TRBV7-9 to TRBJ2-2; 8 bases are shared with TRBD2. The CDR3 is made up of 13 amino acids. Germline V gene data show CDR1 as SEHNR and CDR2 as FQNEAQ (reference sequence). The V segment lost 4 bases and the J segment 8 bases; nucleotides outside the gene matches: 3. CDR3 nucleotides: TGTGCCAGCAGCTGGACTAGCATTGGGGAGCTGTTTTTT. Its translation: CASSWTSIGELFF.

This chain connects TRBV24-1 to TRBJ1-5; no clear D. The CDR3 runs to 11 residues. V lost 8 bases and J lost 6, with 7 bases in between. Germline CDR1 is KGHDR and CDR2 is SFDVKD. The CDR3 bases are TGTGCCACCATCATAGCTCAGCCCCAGCATTTT. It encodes CATIIAQPQHF.

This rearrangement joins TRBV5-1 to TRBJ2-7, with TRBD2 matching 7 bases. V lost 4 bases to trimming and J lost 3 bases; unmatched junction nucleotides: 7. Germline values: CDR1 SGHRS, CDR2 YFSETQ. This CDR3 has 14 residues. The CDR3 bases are TGCGCCAGCAGCCTGGGGGGGGGAAGCTACGAGCAGTACTTC. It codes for CASSLGGGSYEQYF.

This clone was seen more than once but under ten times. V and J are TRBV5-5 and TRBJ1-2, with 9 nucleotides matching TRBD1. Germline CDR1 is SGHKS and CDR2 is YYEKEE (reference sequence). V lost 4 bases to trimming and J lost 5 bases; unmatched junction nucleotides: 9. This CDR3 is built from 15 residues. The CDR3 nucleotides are TGTGCCAGCAGCCGCGAAGGGACAGGGCTTTATGGCTACACCTTC. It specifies CASSREGTGLYGYTF.

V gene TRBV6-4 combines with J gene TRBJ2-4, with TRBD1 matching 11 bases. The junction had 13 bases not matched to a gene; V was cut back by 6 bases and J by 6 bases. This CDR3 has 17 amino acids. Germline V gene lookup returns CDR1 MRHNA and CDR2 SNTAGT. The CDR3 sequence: CASRKPRTGGIGNIQYF. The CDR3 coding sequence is TGTGCCAGCAGAAAACCAAGGACAGGGGGCATTGGAAACATTCAGTACTTC.

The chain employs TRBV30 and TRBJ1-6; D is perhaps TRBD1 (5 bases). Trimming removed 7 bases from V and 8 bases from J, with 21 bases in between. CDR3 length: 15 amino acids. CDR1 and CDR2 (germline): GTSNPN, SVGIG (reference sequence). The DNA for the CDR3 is TGTGCCTCTGGATCCTACGGGGCCCAGTATTCACCCCTCCACTTT. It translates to CASGSYGAQYSPLHF. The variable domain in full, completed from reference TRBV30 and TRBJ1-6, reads SQTIHQWPATLVQPVGSPLSLECTVEGTSNPNLYWYRQAAGRGLQLLFYSVGIGQISSEVPQNLSASRPQDRQFILSSKKLLLSDSGFYLCASGSYGAQYSPLHFGNGTRLTVT.